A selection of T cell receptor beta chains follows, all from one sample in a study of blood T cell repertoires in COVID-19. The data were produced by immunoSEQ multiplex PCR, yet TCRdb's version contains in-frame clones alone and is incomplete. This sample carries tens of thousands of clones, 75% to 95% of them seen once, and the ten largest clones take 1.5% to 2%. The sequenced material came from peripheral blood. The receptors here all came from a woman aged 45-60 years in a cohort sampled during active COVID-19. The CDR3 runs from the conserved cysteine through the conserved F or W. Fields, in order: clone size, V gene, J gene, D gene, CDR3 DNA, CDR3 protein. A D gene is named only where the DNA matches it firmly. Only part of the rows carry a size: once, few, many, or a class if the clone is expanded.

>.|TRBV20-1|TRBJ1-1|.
TGCAGTGCTCCAGGGATCACTGAAGCTTTCTTT
CSAPGITEAFF
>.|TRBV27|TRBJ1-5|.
TGTGCCAGCAGCCGGTCCCAGGACAATCAGCCCCAGCATTTT
CASSRSQDNQPQHF
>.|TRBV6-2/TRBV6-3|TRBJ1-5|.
TGTGCCAGCAGTTCGGGGGGTGAGAGCCAGCCCCAGCATTTT
CASSSGGESQPQHF
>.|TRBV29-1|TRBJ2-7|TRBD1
TGCAGCGTCCCGGGACAGGGCCTCTCCGAGCAGTACTTC
CSVPGQGLSEQYF
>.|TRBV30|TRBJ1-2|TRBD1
TGTGCCTGGAGCCGAAGGACAGGGCTTTCCTATGGCTACACCTTC
CAWSRRTGLSYGYTF
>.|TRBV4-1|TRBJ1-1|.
TGCGCCAGCAGCCGGGAGCAGAGTCTAAACACTGAAGCTTTCTTT
CASSREQSLNTEAFF
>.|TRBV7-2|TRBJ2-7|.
TGTGCCAGCAGCTTAGGACAGAGGTCCTACGAGCAGTACTTC
CASSLGQRSYEQYF
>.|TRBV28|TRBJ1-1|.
TGTGCCAGCTGGGATCTTGGGGGGGCTGACACTGAAGCTTTCTTT
CASWDLGGADTEAFF
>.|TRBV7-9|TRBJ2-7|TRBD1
TGTGCCAGCAGCGCGGGACAGGGGCTCTACGAGCAGTACTTC
CASSAGQGLYEQYF
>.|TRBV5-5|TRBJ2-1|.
TGTGCCAGCAGCTTGGGGCAGGGCGGTTACAATGAGCAGTTCTTC
CASSLGQGGYNEQFF
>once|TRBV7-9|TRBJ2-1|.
TGTGCCAGCAGCTTACGGTCCTCCGGTGAGCAGTTCTTC
CASSLRSSGEQFF
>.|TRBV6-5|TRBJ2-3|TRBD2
TGTGCCAGCAGTTACAAGCGGGGGGGCCTCGATACGCAGTATTTT
CASSYKRGGLDTQYF
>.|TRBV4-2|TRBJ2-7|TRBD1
TGTGCCAGCAGCCACGGACAGGGGACCAGCGAGCAGTACTTC
CASSHGQGTSEQYF
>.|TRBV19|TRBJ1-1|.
TGTGCCAGTAGTATCACAGTTGAGAACACTGAAGCTTTCTTT
CASSITVENTEAFF
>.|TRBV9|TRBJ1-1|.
TGTGCCAGCAGCGGTCCCCAGGGTGGCACTGAAGCTTTCTTT
CASSGPQGGTEAFF
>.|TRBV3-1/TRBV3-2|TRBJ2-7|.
TGTGCCAGCAGCCAAAGCGCAGGGGACCACGAGCAGTACTTC
CASSQSAGDHEQYF
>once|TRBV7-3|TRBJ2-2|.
TGTGCCAGCAGCTTTACAGGGTCCGGGGAGCTGTTTTTT
CASSFTGSGELFF
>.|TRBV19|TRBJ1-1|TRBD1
TGTGCCAGTAGTATTGGCAGGGGGCAAAGGACTGAAGCTTTCTTT
CASSIGRGQRTEAFF
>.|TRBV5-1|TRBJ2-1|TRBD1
TGCGCCAGCAGCACTCAGGACAGGGTTGATGAGCAGTTCTTC
CASSTQDRVDEQFF
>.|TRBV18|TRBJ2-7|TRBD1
TGTGCCAGCTCGGACGGACAGGGAGGATCCTACGAGCAGTACTTC
CASSDGQGGSYEQYF
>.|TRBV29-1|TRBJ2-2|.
TGCAGCGTTGGTGGACACAACACCGGGGAGCTGTTTTTT
CSVGGHNTGELFF
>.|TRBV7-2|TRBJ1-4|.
TGTGCCAGCAGCTTAGGGCGGGTCGAAAAACTGTTTTTT
CASSLGRVEKLFF
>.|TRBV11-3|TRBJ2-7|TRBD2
TGTGCCAGCAGCTTAGATGGGAGCGGGAGTATACCCTACGAGCAGTACTTC
CASSLDGSGSIPYEQYF
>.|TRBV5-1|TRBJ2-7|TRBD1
TGCGCCAGCAGCTCCAAGACAGGGGTCGAGCAGTACTTC
CASSSKTGVEQYF
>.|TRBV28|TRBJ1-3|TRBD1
TGTGCCAGCAGCCCCGGGACAGGGGGCTTTGGAAACACCATATATTTT
CASSPGTGGFGNTIYF
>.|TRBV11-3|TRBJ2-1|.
TGTGCCAGCAGCACAGCAAGACTAGTCTATGAGCAGTTCTTC
CASSTARLVYEQFF
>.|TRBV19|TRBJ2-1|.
TGTGCCAGTAGCCCTCGGGTGATAGAGTACAATGAGCAGTTCTTC
CASSPRVIEYNEQFF
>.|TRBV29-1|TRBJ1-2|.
TGCAGCGTTGGGGGGGGCGTTGATGGCTACACCTTC
CSVGGGVDGYTF
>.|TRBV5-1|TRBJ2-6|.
TGCGCCAGCAGCTTGGCAGTTTCTCTGGGGGCCAACGTCCTGACTTTC
CASSLAVSLGANVLTF
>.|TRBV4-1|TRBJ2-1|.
TGCGCCAGCAGCCCCCGGGGAGCGGGTTACTCCTACAATGAGCAGTTCTTC
CASSPRGAGYSYNEQFF
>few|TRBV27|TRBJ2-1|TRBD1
TGTGCCAGCAGTTTAGAAGGGGGCTCAACCTACAATGAGCAGTTCTTC
CASSLEGGSTYNEQFF
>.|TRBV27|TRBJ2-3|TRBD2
TGTGCCAGCAGTTCTCCAGCGGGAGGGCGGGATACGCAGTATTTT
CASSSPAGGRDTQYF
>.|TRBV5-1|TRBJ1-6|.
TGCGCCAGCAGCTTGGAGGAGGGTTCACCCCTCCACTTT
CASSLEEGSPLHF
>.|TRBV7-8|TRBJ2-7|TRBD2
TGTGCCAGCAGCCCGGGGACTAGCGGGAATTTCTACGAGCAGTACTTC
CASSPGTSGNFYEQYF
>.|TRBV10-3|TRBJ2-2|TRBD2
TGTGCCATCAGCGGGCTAGCGGGGAACACCGGGGAGCTGTTTTTT
CAISGLAGNTGELFF
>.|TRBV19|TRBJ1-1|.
TGTGCCAGTAGTATAGGTACAGGGCCTGAAGCTTTCTTT
CASSIGTGPEAFF
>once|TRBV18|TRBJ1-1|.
TGTGCCAGCTCACCAGCGGGGGGGAACACTGAAGCTTTCTTT
CASSPAGGNTEAFF
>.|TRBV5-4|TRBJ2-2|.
TGTGCCAGCAGCTTGGATCGGTTAGCGGAGAACACCGGGGAGCTGTTTTTT
CASSLDRLAENTGELFF
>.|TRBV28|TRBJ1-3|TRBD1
TGTGCCAGCAGCCAGGGACAGACTGGCAGAAACACCATATATTTT
CASSQGQTGRNTIYF
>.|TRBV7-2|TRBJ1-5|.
TGTGCCAGCAGCCCCCGGTTCGGGGGAAATCAGCCCCAGCATTTT
CASSPRFGGNQPQHF
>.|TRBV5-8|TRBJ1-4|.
TGTGCCAGCAGCTTTAATTTGGGGGCGAGGGAAAAACTGTTTTTT
CASSFNLGAREKLFF
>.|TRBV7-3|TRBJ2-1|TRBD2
TGTGCCAGCAGCTTGTCGGCTAGCGGGATCGGTGAGCAGTTCTTC
CASSLSASGIGEQFF
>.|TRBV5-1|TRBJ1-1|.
TGCGCCAGCAGCCCGACAGGTTCAACTGAAGCTTTCTTT
CASSPTGSTEAFF